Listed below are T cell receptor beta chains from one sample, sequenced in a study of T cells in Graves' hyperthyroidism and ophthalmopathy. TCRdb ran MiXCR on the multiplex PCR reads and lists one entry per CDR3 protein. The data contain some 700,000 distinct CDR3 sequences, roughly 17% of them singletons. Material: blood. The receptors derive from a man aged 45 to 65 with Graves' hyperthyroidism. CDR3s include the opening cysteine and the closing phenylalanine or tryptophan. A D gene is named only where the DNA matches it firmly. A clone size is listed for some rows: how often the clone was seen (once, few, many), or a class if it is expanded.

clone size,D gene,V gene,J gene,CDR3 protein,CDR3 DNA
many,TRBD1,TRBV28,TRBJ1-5,CASSRDRGGNQPQHF,TGTGCCAGCAGTCGGGACAGGGGTGGCAATCAGCCCCAGCATTTT
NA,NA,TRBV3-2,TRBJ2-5,CASSQDKTSGTPQYF,TGTGCCAGCAGCCAAGATAAAACTAGCGGGACGCCTCAGTACTTC
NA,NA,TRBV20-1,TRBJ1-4,CSARDPRRTSEKLFF,TGCAGTGCTAGAGATCCGAGACGGACGTCTGAAAAACTGTTTTTT
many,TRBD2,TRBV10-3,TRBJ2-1,CAIIKGLAGEGEQFF,TGTGCCATCATTAAGGGACTAGCGGGAGAGGGGGAGCAGTTCTTC
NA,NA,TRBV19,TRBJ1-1,CASSARTENTEAFF,TGTGCCAGTAGTGCCCGGACGGAGAACACTGAAGCTTTCTTT
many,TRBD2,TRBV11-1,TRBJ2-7,CASSEGLAGFYEQYF,TGTGCCAGCAGCGAGGGACTAGCGGGCTTCTACGAGCAGTACTTC
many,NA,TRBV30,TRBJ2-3,CAWMGHTQYF,TGTGCCTGGATGGGACATACGCAGTATTTT
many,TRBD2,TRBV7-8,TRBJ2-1,CASSLVAGWRSGGQFF,TGTGCCAGCAGCTTAGTTGCCGGTTGGAGGTCGGGAGGTCAGTTCTTC
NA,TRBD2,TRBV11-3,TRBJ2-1,CASSLNVAGSPSYNEQFF,TGTGCCAGCAGCTTAAACGTAGCGGGATCCCCCTCCTACAATGAGCAGTTCTTC
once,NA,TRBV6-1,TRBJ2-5,CASSEAPQGWRTQYF,TGTGCCAGCAGTGAAGCCCCCCAGGGGTGGCGGACCCAGTACTTC
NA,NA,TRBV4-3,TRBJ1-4,CASSQEEDEKLFF,TGCGCCAGCAGCCAAGAAGAAGACGAAAAACTGTTTTTT
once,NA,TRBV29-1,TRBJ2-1,CSVEGLLSYNEQFF,TGCAGCGTTGAAGGCCTCCTCTCCTACAATGAGCAGTTCTTC
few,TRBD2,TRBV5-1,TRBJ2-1,CASSKTSGTGSEQFF,TGCGCCAGCAGCAAGACTAGCGGAACCGGAAGTGAGCAGTTCTTC
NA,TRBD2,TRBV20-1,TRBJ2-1,CSAPLSGRTSNEQFF,TGCAGTGCACCCCTGAGCGGGAGGACCTCCAATGAGCAGTTCTTC
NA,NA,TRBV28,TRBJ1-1,CASSPSTSTEAFF,TGTGCCAGCAGTCCTTCGACAAGCACTGAAGCTTTCTTT
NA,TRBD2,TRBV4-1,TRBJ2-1,CASSLYIAGLTYNEQFF,TGCGCCAGCAGCCTCTATATAGCGGGCCTAACCTACAATGAGCAGTTCTTC
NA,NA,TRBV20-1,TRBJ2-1,CSARGEEAFF,TGCAGTGCTAGAGGGGAGGAAGCGTTCTTC
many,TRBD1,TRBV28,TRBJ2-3,CASRLTGTGVSGTQYF,TGTGCCAGCAGACTTACCGGGACAGGGGTTTCGGGTACGCAGTATTTT
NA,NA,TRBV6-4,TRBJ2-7,CASSDPGPIYHEQYF,TGTGCCAGCAGTGATCCCGGGCCAATCTACCACGAGCAGTACTTC
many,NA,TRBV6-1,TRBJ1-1,CASSEFRDVGGVGEAFF,TGTGCCAGCAGTGAATTCCGGGACGTCGGGGGAGTGGGTGAAGCTTTCTTT
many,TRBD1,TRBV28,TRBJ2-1,CASTSVGQGLNNEQFF,TGTGCCAGCACCTCCGTGGGACAGGGGCTAAACAATGAGCAGTTCTTC
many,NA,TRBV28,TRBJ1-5,CASSLRGALSQPQHF,TGTGCCAGCAGTTTGCGGGGGGCGTTAAGTCAGCCCCAGCATTTT
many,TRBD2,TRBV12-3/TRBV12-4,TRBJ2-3,CASSLSGREDTQYF,TGTGCCAGCAGTCTAAGCGGGAGGGAAGATACGCAGTATTTT
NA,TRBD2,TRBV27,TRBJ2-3,CASSSQAGGTDTQYF,TGTGCCAGCAGTTCGCAAGCGGGAGGCACAGATACGCAGTATTTT
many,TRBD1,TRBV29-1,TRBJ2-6,CSASGTGPSGANVLTF,TGCAGCGCGTCCGGGACAGGACCCTCTGGGGCCAACGTCCTGACTTTC
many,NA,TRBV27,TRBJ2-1,CASSLSTLNEQFF,TGTGCCAGCAGTTTATCTACCCTCAATGAGCAGTTCTTC
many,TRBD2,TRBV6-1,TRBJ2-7,CASSVAGSYEQYF,TGTGCCAGCAGCGTAGCGGGATCCTACGAGCAGTACTTC
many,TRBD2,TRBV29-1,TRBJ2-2,CSVHLSLAGGNTGELFF,TGCAGCGTCCACCTCTCCCTAGCGGGAGGGAACACCGGGGAGCTGTTTTTT
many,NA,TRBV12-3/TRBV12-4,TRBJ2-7,CASSLGYRAYEQYF,TGTGCCAGCAGTTTAGGGTACAGGGCCTACGAGCAGTACTTC
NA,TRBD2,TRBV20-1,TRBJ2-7,CSAGYSGSGHEQYF,TGCAGTGCCGGGTATAGCGGGAGCGGCCACGAGCAGTACTTC
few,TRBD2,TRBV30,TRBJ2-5,CAWSVLGLAPPETQYF,TGTGCCTGGAGTGTTCTAGGACTAGCGCCTCCGGAGACCCAGTACTTC
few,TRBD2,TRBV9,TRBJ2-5,CASRRSGSLQETQYF,TGTGCCAGCAGGAGAAGCGGGAGCCTCCAAGAGACCCAGTACTTC
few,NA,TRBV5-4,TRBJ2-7,CASSFDPLREQYF,TGTGCCAGCAGCTTTGACCCCCTAAGGGAGCAGTACTTC
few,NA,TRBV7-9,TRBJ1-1,CASSPPGRVEAFF,TGTGCCAGCAGCCCCCCGGGGCGCGTTGAAGCTTTCTTT
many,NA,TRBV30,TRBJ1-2,CAWSPHGNGYTF,TGTGCCTGGAGCCCACACGGTAATGGCTACACCTTC
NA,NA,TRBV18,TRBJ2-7,CASLPMGGRSSYEQYF,TGTGCCAGCCTCCCAATGGGGGGCCGAAGCTCCTACGAGCAGTACTTC
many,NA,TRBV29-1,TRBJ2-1,CSVEGASSYNEQFF,TGCAGCGTTGAAGGCGCAAGCTCCTACAATGAGCAGTTCTTC
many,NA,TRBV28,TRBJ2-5,CASSSRITGRQETQYF,TGTGCCAGCAGTTCCCGGATTACAGGTCGACAAGAGACCCAGTACTTC